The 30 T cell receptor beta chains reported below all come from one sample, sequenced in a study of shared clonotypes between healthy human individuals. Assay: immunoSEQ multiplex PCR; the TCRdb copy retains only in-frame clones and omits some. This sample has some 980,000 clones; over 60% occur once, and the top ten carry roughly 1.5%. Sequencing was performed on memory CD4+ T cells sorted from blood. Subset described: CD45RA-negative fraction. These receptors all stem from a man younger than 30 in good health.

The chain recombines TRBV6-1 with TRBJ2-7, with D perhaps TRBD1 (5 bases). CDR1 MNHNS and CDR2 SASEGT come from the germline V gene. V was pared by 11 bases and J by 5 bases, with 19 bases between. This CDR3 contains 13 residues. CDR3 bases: TGTGCCTCAAGGACGCAGGGCTTAAACGAGCAGTACTTC. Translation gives CASRTQGLNEQYF.

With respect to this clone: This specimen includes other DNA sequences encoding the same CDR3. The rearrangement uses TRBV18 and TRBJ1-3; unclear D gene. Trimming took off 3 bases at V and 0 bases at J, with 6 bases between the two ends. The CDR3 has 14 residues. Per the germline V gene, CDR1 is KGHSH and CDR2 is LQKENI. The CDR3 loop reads CASSPTVSGNTIYF. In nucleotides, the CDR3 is TGTGCCAGCTCACCGACGGTCTCTGGAAACACCATATATTTT.

The CDR3 DNA reads TGTGCCAGCAGTTTATACGAGGGGGAGGACGAGCAGTACTTC. This translates into CASSLYEGEDEQYF. The rearrangement links TRBV27 to TRBJ2-7, with D tentatively TRBD1 or TRBD2 (6 bases each). Between the trimmed V and J ends, which lost 1 base and 5 bases, there was a span of 12 bases. The germline CDR1 and CDR2 sequences are MNHEY and SMNVEV (reference sequence). This CDR3 comprises 14 residues.

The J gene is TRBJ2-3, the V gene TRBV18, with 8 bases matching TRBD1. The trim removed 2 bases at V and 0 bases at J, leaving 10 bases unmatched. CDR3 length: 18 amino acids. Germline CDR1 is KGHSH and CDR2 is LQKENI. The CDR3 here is CASSPDFRDRLSTDTQYF. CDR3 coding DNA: TGTGCCAGCTCACCAGATTTCCGGGACAGGCTTAGCACAGATACGCAGTATTTT.

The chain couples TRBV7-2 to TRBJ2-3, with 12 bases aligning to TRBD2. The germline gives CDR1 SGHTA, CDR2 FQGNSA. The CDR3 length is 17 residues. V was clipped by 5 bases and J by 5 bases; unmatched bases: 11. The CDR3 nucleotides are TGTGCCAGCAGCAAGTACGGACTAGCGGGGCTGGAAGATACGCAGTATTTT. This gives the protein CASSKYGLAGLEDTQYF.

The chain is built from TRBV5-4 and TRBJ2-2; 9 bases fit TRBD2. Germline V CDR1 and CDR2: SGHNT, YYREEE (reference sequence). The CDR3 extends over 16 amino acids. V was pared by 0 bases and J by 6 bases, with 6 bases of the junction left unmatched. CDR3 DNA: TGTGCCAGCAGCTTGGGTGGTAGCGGGAGTTCCGGGGAGCTGTTTTTT. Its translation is CASSLGGSGSSGELFF.

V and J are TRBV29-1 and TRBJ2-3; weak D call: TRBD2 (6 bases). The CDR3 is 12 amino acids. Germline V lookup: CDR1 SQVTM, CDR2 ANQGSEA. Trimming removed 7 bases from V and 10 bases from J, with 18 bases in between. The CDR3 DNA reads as TGCAGCGCCCTCGGATGGGAGGATGCGCAGTATTTT. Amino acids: CSALGWEDAQYF.

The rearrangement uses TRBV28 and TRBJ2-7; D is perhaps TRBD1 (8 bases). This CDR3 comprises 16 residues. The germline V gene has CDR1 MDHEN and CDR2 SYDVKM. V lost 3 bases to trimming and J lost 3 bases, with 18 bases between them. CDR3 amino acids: CASSFRWTGRGYEQYF. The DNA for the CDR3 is TGTGCCAGCAGTTTCCGATGGACAGGGAGGGGCTACGAGCAGTACTTC.

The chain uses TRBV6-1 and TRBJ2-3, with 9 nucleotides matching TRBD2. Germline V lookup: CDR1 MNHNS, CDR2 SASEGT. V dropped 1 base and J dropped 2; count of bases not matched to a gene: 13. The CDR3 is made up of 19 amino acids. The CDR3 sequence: CASSEVITGLAGYTDTQYF. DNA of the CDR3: TGTGCCAGCAGTGAAGTCATTACCGGGCTAGCGGGGTACACAGATACGCAGTATTTT.

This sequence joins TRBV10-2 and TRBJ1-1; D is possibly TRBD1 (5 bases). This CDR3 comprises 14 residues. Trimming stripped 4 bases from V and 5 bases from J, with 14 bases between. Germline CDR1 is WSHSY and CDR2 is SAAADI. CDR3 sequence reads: CASSGRGGTTEAFF. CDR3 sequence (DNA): TGCGCCAGCAGTGGAAGAGGAGGGACGACTGAAGCTTTCTTT.

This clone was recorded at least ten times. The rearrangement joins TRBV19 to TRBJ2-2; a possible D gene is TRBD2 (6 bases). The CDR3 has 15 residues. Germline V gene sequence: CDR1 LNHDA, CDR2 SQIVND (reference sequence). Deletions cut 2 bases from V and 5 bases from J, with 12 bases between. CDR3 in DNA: TGTGCCAGTAGTATAACTGGCGGGGCTACCGGGGAGCTGTTTTTT. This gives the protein CASSITGGATGELFF.

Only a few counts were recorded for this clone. The CDR3 DNA follows: TGTGCCTGGACTATTCCAGGGCCAAACTATGGCTACACCTTC. This sequence encodes CAWTIPGPNYGYTF. The V call is TRBV30, the J call TRBJ1-2, with a possible D match to TRBD1 (5 bases). There are 14 residues in the CDR3. The V gene's germline CDR1 is GTSNPN and CDR2 SVGIG (reference sequence). With 4 bases removed from V and 2 bases from J, the gap between germline ends came to 14 bases.

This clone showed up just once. The CDR3 DNA follows: TGTGCCAGCAGCATCACCGGGACGAGGGTCGACGGGGAGCTGTTTTTT. Protein product: CASSITGTRVDGELFF. The V and J genes are TRBV7-2 and TRBJ2-2, with D perhaps given as TRBD1 or TRBD2 (5 bases each). The CDR3 runs 16 residues. V was pared by 5 bases and J by 7 bases, with 20 bases between. Germline V lookup: CDR1 SGHTA, CDR2 FQGNSA.

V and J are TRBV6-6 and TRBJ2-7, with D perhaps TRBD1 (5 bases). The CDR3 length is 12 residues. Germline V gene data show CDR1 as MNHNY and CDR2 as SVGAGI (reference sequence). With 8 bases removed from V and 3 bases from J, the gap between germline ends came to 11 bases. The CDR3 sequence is CASSGQGYEQYF. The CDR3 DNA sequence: TGTGCCAGCTCAGGGCAGGGCTACGAGCAGTACTTC.

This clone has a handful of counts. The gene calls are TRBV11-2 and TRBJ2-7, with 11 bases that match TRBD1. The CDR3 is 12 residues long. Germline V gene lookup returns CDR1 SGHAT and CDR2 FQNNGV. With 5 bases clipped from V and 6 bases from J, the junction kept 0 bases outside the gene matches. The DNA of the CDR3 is TGTGCCAGCAGCGGACAGGGGGCCGAGCAGTACTTC. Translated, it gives CASSGQGAEQYF. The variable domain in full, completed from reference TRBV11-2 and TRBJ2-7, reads EAGVAQSPRYKIIEKRQSVAFWCNPISGHATLYWYQQILGQGPKLLIQFQNNGVVDDSQLPKDRFSAERLKGVDSTLKIQPAKLEDSAVYLCASSGQGAEQYFGPGTRLTVT.

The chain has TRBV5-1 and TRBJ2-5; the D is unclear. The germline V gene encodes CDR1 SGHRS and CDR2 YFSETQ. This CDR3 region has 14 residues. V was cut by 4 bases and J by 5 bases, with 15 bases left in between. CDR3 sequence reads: CASSPRGDSETQYF. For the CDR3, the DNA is TGCGCCAGCAGCCCAAGAGGAGATAGCGAGACCCAGTACTTC.

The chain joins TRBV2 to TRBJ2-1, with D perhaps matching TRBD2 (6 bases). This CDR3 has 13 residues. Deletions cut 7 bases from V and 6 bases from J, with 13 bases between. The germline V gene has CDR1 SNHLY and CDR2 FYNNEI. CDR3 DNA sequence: TGTGCCAGCATTCGGGAGTGGGGCAATGAGCAGTTCTTC. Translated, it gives CASIREWGNEQFF.

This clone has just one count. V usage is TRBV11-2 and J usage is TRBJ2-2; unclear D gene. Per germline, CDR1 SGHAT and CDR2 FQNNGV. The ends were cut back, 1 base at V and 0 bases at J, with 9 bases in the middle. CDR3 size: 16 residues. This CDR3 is CASSLVGKTNTGELFF. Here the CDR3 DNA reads TGTGCCAGCAGCTTAGTAGGGAAAACGAACACCGGGGAGCTGTTTTTT. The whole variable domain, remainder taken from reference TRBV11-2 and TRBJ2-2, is EAGVAQSPRYKIIEKRQSVAFWCNPISGHATLYWYQQILGQGPKLLIQFQNNGVVDDSQLPKDRFSAERLKGVDSTLKIQPAKLEDSAVYLCASSLVGKTNTGELFFGEGSRLTVL.

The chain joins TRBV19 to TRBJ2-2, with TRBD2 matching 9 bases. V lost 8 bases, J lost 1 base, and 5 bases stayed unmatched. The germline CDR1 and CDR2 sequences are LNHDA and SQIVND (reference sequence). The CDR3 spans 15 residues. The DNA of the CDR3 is TGTGCCAGTGGGGTAGCGGGAGTGAACACCGGGGAGCTGTTTTTT. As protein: CASGVAGVNTGELFF.

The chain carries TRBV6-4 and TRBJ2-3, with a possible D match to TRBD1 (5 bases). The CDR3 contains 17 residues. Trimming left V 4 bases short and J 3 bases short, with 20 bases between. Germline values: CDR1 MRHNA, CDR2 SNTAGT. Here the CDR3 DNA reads TGTGCCAGCAGTGCTTCACTCAGGGCAGATCGGACAGATACGCAGTATTTT. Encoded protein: CASSASLRADRTDTQYF.

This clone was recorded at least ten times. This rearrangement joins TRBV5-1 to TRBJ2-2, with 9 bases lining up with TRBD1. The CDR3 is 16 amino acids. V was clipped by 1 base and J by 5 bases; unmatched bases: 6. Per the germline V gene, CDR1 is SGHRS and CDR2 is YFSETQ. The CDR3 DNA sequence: TGCGCCAGCAGCTTGTATGGGACAGGGTGGACCGGGGAGCTGTTTTTT. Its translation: CASSLYGTGWTGELFF.

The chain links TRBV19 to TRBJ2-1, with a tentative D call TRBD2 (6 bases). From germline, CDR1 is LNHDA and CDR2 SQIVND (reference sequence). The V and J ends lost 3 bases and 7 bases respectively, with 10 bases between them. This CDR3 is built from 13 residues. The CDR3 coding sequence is TGTGCCAGTAGTATGGGCGGGAATAATGAGCAGTTCTTC. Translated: CASSMGGNNEQFF.

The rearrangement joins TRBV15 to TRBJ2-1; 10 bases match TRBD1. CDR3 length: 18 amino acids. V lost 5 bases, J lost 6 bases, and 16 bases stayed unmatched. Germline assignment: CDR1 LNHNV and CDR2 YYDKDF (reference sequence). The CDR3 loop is CATSPPAGGQGMGNEQFF. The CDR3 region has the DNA TGTGCCACCAGCCCACCCGCCGGGGGACAGGGGATGGGCAATGAGCAGTTCTTC.

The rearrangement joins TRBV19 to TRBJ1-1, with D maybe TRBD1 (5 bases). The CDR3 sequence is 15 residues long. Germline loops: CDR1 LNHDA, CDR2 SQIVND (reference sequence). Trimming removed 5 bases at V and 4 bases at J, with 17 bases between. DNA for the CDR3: TGTGCCAGTAGTGCCGTAAGGGGCCTTGGCACTGAAGCTTTCTTT. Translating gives CASSAVRGLGTEAFF.

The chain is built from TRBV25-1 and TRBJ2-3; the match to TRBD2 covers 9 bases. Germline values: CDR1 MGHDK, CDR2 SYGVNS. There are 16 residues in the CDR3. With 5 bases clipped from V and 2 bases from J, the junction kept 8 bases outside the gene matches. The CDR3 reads CASSHGLAQYTDTQYF. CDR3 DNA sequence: TGTGCCAGCAGTCACGGACTAGCGCAATACACAGATACGCAGTATTTT.

CDR3 sequence reads: CASSLVVFNYGYTF. CDR3 DNA sequence: TGTGCCAGCAGCTTAGTGGTATTTAACTATGGCTACACCTTC. This chain links TRBV5-6 with TRBJ1-2; no clear D. CDR1 and CDR2 from the germline V gene are SGHDT and YYEEEE. The CDR3 contains 14 residues. Trimming stripped 2 bases from V and 1 base from J, with 9 bases between.

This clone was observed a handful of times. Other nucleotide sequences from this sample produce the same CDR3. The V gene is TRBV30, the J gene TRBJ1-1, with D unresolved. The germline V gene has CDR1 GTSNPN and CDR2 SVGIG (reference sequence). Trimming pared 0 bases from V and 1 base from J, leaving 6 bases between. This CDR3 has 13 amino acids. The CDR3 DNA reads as TGTGCCTGGAGTGTACAAAGGAACACTGAAGCTTTCTTT. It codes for CAWSVQRNTEAFF.

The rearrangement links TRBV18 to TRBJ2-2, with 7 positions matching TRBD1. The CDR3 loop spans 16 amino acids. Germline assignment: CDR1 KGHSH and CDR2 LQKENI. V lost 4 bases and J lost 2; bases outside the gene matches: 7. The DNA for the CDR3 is TGTGCCAGCTCACAACGGAGACAGGGAAACACCGGGGAGCTGTTTTTT. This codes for CASSQRRQGNTGELFF. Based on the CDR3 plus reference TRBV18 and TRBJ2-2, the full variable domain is NAGVMQNPRHLVRRRGQEARLRCSPMKGHSHVYWYRQLPEEGLKFMVYLQKENIIDESGMPKERFSAEFPKEGPSILRIQQVVRGDSAAYFCASSQRRQGNTGELFFGEGSRLTVL.

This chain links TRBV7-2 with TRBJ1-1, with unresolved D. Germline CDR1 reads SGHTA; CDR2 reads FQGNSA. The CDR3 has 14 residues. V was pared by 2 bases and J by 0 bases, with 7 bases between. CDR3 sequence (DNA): TGTGCCAGCAGCTTAAGCAGCCTGAACACTGAAGCTTTCTTT. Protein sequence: CASSLSSLNTEAFF.

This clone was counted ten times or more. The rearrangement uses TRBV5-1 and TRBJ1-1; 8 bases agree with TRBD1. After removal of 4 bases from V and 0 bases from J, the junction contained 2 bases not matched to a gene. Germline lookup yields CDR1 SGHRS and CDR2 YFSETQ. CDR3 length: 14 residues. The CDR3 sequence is CASSGQGMNTEAFF. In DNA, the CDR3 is TGCGCCAGCAGCGGACAGGGCATGAACACTGAAGCTTTCTTT. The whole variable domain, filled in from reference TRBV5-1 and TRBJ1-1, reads KAGVTQTPRYLIKTRGQQVTLSCSPISGHRSVSWYQQTPGQGLQFLFEYFSETQRNKGNFPGRFSGRQFSNSRSEMNVSTLELGDSALYLCASSGQGMNTEAFFGQGTRLTVV.